The clone carrying this T cell receptor beta chain turned up a few times. Its antigen remains unidentified. These data originate in a study of identical twins. Findings of the study overall: Some out-of-frame alpha sequences were shared by twins, and these showed excess low generation probability. Invariant MAIT and iNKT cells could partly confound zero-insertion analyses. In cord blood, abundant beta clonotypes had fewer insertions; memory showed no trend.

MiXCR was run by TCRdb on the 5' RACE reads, yielding one entry per CDR3 protein. The data hold about 530,000 distinct CDR3 sequences, with roughly 15% observed a single time. The CDR3 runs 14 residues. Per germline, CDR1 SGHRS and CDR2 YFSETQ. Trimming pared 0 bases from V and 4 bases from J, leaving 10 bases between. These same data were also listed under a study on yellow fever vaccine responses in identical twins. That work states: A vaccine T cell response that seemed partly convergent and partly personalized was reported in twins.

Sequenced sample: CD4+ T cells sorted from blood. This clonotype originated in a woman younger than 35 in good health. The rearrangement links TRBV5-1 to TRBJ2-5; D remains unclear. The CDR3 protein is CASSLGTVGETQYF. As DNA, the CDR3 is TGCGCCAGCAGCTTGGGGACGGTGGGAGAGACCCAGTACTTC.